This T cell receptor beta chain emerged from a study of technical replicates of blood from several donors. Assay: immunoSEQ multiplex PCR; the TCRdb copy retains only in-frame clones and omits some. The sample consists of about 84,000 clones, 97% of them appearing once. Germline CDR1 MGHRA, CDR2 YSYEKL. The CDR3 is 15 residues long. V lost 3 bases, J lost 7 bases, and 9 bases stayed unmatched. The chain is built from TRBV4-1 and TRBJ1-5; 7 bases map to TRBD1. The sequenced material came from T cells isolated from PBMCs. This receptor was taken from a human donor in good health. This chain's CDR3 is CASSQGRDSPQPQHF. DNA for the CDR3: TGCGCCAGCAGCCAGGGACGGGACAGTCCCCAGCCCCAGCATTTT.